The sequence of this T cell receptor (beta chain) was determined in a study of T cell responses to AZD1222 COVID-19 vaccine. The overall study: Analysis merged second doses at about 4 or about 12 weeks. General observations from the study: Regions left unmutated in variants are reportedly the target of nearly half of spike-specific TCRs. Spike was spanned by vaccine-associated CD4 TCRs, with dominance at 160-218 and 743-854. The donor group comprised mostly white British people and more females; the analysis possibly underestimated clonal diversity.

Profiling relied on immunoSEQ multiplex PCR, and the TCRdb table lists in-frame clones only, not all of them. The sample carries approximately 120,000 clones, 93% recorded once. This CDR3 is built from 16 residues. V lost 8 bases and J 8 bases, leaving 26 bases between the germline ends. Germline CDR1 SGHRS, CDR2 YFSETQ. About this clone: Its antigen is not known.

V is TRBV5-1 and J is TRBJ2-1; the D is unclear. The sample was peripheral blood, taken on day 0 of AZD1222 vaccination. The receptor was isolated from an adult in good health. The CDR3 DNA follows: TGCGCCAGTTACGCCCAATGGATGGCGGTCTTCGATGAGCAGTTCTTC. Amino acids: CASYAQWMAVFDEQFF.